A single sample is the source of the 10 T cell receptor beta chains below, sequenced in a study of graft-versus-host responses after intestinal transplantation (dated by TCRdb to the early 2020s). The time point label on this specimen signifies: cells obtained before transplantation from donor or recipient. Receptor amplification or capture employed the immunoSEQ multiplex PCR assay. TCRdb took over this immuneACCESS table, retaining in-frame rearrangements with V and J assigned. Such tables are incomplete; in checked studies, under half of the missing clones stem from an unresolved V gene, and the remainder is unexplained. Within this sample are about 90,000 clones, with about nine tenths of them counted one time only. The biggest ten clones account for 0.3% of the sample. No antigen has been assigned to these receptors. The sequencing used unstimulated CD4+ T cells sorted from spleen or lymph node cells, collected before intestinal transplant. These receptors came from a human donor who received an intestinal transplant.

V and J are TRBV7-8 and TRBJ1-3; D uncertain. This CDR3 has 14 residues. Germline V lookup: CDR1 SGHVS, CDR2 FQNEAQ. Deletions cut 5 bases from V and 0 bases from J, with 8 bases between. The CDR3 nucleotides read TGTGCCAGCAGCCCCCTGGGCTCTGGAAACACCATATATTTT. It specifies CASSPLGSGNTIYF.

The J gene is TRBJ1-5, the V gene TRBV7-9; perhaps TRBD1 as D (5 bases). CDR1 and CDR2 from the germline V gene are SEHNR and FQNEAQ (reference sequence). CDR3 length: 13 residues. The V end lost 5 bases, the J end lost 5 bases, and 10 bases lay between the germline ends. The CDR3 loop reads CASSPEGDQPQHF. The CDR3 DNA reads as TGTGCCAGCAGCCCCGAAGGGGATCAGCCCCAGCATTTT. Variable domain in full (rest from reference TRBV7-9 and TRBJ1-5): DTGVSQNPRHKITKRGQNVTFRCDPISEHNRLYWYRQTLGQGPEFLTYFQNEAQLEKSRLLSDRFSAERPKGSFSTLEIQRTEQGDSAMYLCASSPEGDQPQHFGDGTRLSIL.

This sequence joins TRBV5-4 and TRBJ2-3; D is ambiguous. The germline gives CDR1 SGHNT, CDR2 YYREEE (reference sequence). V was shortened by 3 bases and J by 2 bases, with 4 bases between the two germline ends. The CDR3 is 12 amino acids. The CDR3 DNA reads TGTGCCAGCAGCTCAAACACAGATACGCAGTATTTT. Residues: CASSSNTDTQYF.

This sequence joins TRBV29-1 and TRBJ2-3, with D possibly matching TRBD2 (6 bases). Trimming took off 4 bases at V and 1 base at J, with 12 bases between the two ends. The CDR3 has 14 residues. CDR1 is SQVTM, CDR2 ANQGSEA, per germline. The CDR3 nucleotides are TGCAGCGTTGCTACTAGCCTCGGCACAGATACGCAGTATTTT. Protein: CSVATSLGTDTQYF.

The V and J genes are TRBV19 and TRBJ2-3; 7 bases align to TRBD2. The J segment lost 3 bases and the V segment lost 7 bases, leaving 10 bases of the junction unmatched. This CDR3 has 15 amino acids. CDR1 is LNHDA and CDR2 is SQIVND in the germline V gene (reference sequence). In DNA, the CDR3 is TGTGCCAGTACCGGGAGGAGGAAGGGGACAGATACGCAGTATTTT. As protein: CASTGRRKGTDTQYF. Full variable domain (remainder filled in from reference TRBV19 and TRBJ2-3): DGGITQSPKYLFRKEGQNVTLSCEQNLNHDAMYWYRQDPGQGLRLIYYSQIVNDFQKGDIAEGYSVSREKKESFPLTVTSAQKNPTAFYLCASTGRRKGTDTQYFGPGTRLTVL.

The chain couples TRBV10-3 to TRBJ2-5; 7 nucleotides line up with TRBD1. The J call may be wrong; the DNA end is better matched by TRBJ2-7. This CDR3 contains 15 residues. Per germline, CDR1 ENHRY and CDR2 SYGVKD. CDR3 region: CAIRSDREPSNEQYF. The CDR3 region has the DNA TGTGCCATCAGATCCGACAGGGAACCCTCTAACGAGCAGTACTTC.

This sequence joins TRBV5-1 and TRBJ1-1; D gene uncertain. V was cut by 1 base and J by 5 bases, with 15 bases left in between. CDR3 length equals 15 residues. Per germline, CDR1 SGHRS and CDR2 YFSETQ. This CDR3 reads CASSLRSGMSTEAFF. Written as DNA, the CDR3 is TGCGCCAGCAGCTTGAGAAGTGGTATGTCAACTGAAGCTTTCTTT.

The V call is TRBV10-3, the J call TRBJ1-4, with 8 bases lining up with TRBD1. Germline V CDR1 and CDR2: ENHRY, SYGVKD. J was trimmed by 8 bases and V by 2 bases; bases with no gene match: 4. The CDR3 totals 14 residues. DNA for the CDR3: TGTGCCATCAGTGAGGACAGGGGAGGGGAAAAACTGTTTTTT. Translating gives CAISEDRGGEKLFF.

The V call is TRBV7-9, the J call TRBJ2-7, with a possible D match to TRBD2 (7 bases). The CDR3 sequence is 16 residues long. The ends were cut back, 5 bases at V and 0 bases at J, with 17 bases in the middle. Germline V CDR1 and CDR2: SEHNR, FQNEAQ (reference sequence). CDR3 protein: CASSTPGQRGSYEQYF. In nucleotides, the CDR3 is TGTGCCAGCAGCACTCCAGGACAGCGGGGCTCCTACGAGCAGTACTTC.

This chain links TRBV15 with TRBJ1-2, with D unclear. Germline V lookup: CDR1 LNHNV, CDR2 YYDKDF (reference sequence). Trimming removed 3 bases from V and 0 bases from J, with 5 bases in between. The CDR3 contains 13 residues. The CDR3 region is CATSRDSNYGYTF. The CDR3 DNA reads TGTGCCACCAGCAGGGACTCTAACTATGGCTACACCTTC.